Below are 16 T cell receptor beta chains sequenced from a single sample in a study of blood T cell repertoires in COVID-19. TCRdb keeps only in-frame clones here, not all; method: immunoSEQ multiplex PCR. The sample carries 200,000 or so clones, roughly 81% recorded once. Sequencing was performed on peripheral blood. The receptors were sampled from a man between 45 and 60 years old who had recovered from COVID-19.

The J gene is TRBJ2-5, the V gene TRBV9, with 11 bases aligning to TRBD2. The CDR3 runs to 17 residues. Germline CDR1 is SGDLS and CDR2 is YYNGEE. V trimming: 0 bases; J trimming: 3 bases; junction bases outside the gene matches: 7. CDR3 sequence reads: CASSVGRLAGGEETQYF. As DNA, the CDR3 is TGTGCCAGCAGCGTAGGACGGCTAGCGGGAGGTGAAGAGACCCAGTACTTC.

The rearrangement links TRBV5-1 to TRBJ2-2, with 9 bases lining up with TRBD1. J was trimmed by 5 bases and V by 7 bases; bases with no gene match: 12. Germline V gene sequence: CDR1 SGHRS, CDR2 YFSETQ. The CDR3 extends over 16 amino acids. Written as DNA, the CDR3 is TGCGCCAGCCACCCCGGTGGACAGGGGATGACCGGGGAGCTGTTTTTT. Translating gives CASHPGGQGMTGELFF.

This clone has more than one count but fewer than ten. This chain joins TRBV11-2 and TRBJ2-3; D gene uncertain. The V gene's germline CDR1 is SGHAT and CDR2 FQNNGV. This CDR3 is 12 amino acids long. The ends were cut back, 8 bases at V and 2 bases at J, with 8 bases in the middle. The CDR3 here is CASRATTDTQYF. The CDR3 DNA reads as TGTGCCAGCCGCGCCACCACAGATACGCAGTATTTT. Filled out from reference TRBV11-2 and TRBJ2-3, the complete variable domain reads EAGVAQSPRYKIIEKRQSVAFWCNPISGHATLYWYQQILGQGPKLLIQFQNNGVVDDSQLPKDRFSAERLKGVDSTLKIQPAKLEDSAVYLCASRATTDTQYFGPGTRLTVL.

The chain links TRBV3-1 (or the pseudogene TRBV3-2) to TRBJ2-7; 9 nucleotides align to TRBD2. This CDR3 contains 16 residues. Germline V gives CDR1 LGHDT, CDR2 YNNKEL (reference sequence). The V and J ends lost 1 base and 5 bases, in that order; junction bases with no gene match: 9. CDR3 sequence reads: CASSQARGTSLDEQYF. DNA for the CDR3: TGTGCCAGCAGCCAAGCCCGCGGGACTAGCCTCGACGAGCAGTACTTC.

The chain employs TRBV2 and TRBJ2-7; 10 nucleotides align to TRBD2. The germline CDR1 and CDR2 sequences are SNHLY and FYNNEI. The CDR3 contains 14 residues. With 7 bases clipped from V and 5 bases from J, the junction kept 8 bases outside the gene matches. In DNA, the CDR3 is TGTGCCAGCAAGTTGGGACTAGCGCTGGACGAGCAGTACTTC. It encodes CASKLGLALDEQYF.

This chain connects TRBV9 to TRBJ2-2, with 10 bases identical to TRBD2. Germline assignment: CDR1 SGDLS and CDR2 YYNGEE. There are 18 residues in the CDR3. V shed 4 bases, J shed 5 bases, and the junction held 14 bases outside the gene matches. The chain's CDR3 is CASSPHPGAGGLTGELFF. The CDR3, as DNA: TGTGCCAGCAGCCCCCATCCCGGAGCGGGAGGGCTAACCGGGGAGCTGTTTTTT.

The chain has TRBV4-2 and TRBJ2-3, with 9 bases identical to TRBD2. The ends lost 0 bases at V and 2 bases at J; junction bases unmatched: 9. Germline assignment: CDR1 LGHNA and CDR2 YNFKEQ. The CDR3 has 18 residues. Written as DNA, the CDR3 is TGTGCCAGCAGCCAAGATGGAGCGGGAGGCCGCCCCACAGATACGCAGTATTTT. Amino acid sequence: CASSQDGAGGRPTDTQYF.

This CDR3 is CASSWTSSIHQETQYF. CDR3 DNA: TGTGCCAGCAGCTGGACTAGTAGCATACACCAAGAGACCCAGTACTTC. This chain uses TRBV27 with TRBJ2-5, with TRBD2 matching over 7 bases. The CDR3 runs 16 residues. With 6 bases clipped from V and 0 bases from J, the junction kept 10 bases outside the gene matches. Germline CDR1 and CDR2: MNHEY and SMNVEV (reference sequence).

The chain joins TRBV18 to TRBJ2-7; 10 bases fit TRBD2. Trimming took 5 bases from V and 2 from J; bases not matched to a gene: 0. The germline V gene encodes CDR1 KGHSH and CDR2 LQKENI. The CDR3 runs 13 residues. The DNA of the CDR3 is TGTGCCAGCTCAAGCGGGAGGGCCTACGAGCAGTACTTC. Its protein is CASSSGRAYEQYF.

This chain joins TRBV27 and TRBJ2-3; 8 nucleotides align to TRBD2. J gave up 4 bases and V 5 bases, and 11 bases lay outside the gene matches. Per the germline V gene, CDR1 is MNHEY and CDR2 is SMNVEV (reference sequence). The CDR3 is made up of 16 amino acids. The CDR3 spells CASSPYIAGRSDTQYF. DNA for the CDR3: TGTGCCAGCAGTCCCTATATAGCGGGACGATCAGATACGCAGTATTTT.

The rearrangement links TRBV20-1 to TRBJ2-3; D remains unclear. V was clipped by 3 bases and J by 0 bases, with 13 bases between them. This CDR3 has 15 amino acids. The germline V gene has CDR1 DFQATT and CDR2 SNEGSKA (reference sequence). CDR3 region: CSASHSAESTDTQYF. CDR3 bases: TGCAGTGCTAGTCACTCCGCGGAGAGCACAGATACGCAGTATTTT.

This clone was observed a single time. The V call is TRBV2, the J call TRBJ2-2, with TRBD1 matching over 8 bases. Germline loops: CDR1 SNHLY, CDR2 FYNNEI. This CDR3 has 15 residues. Germline trimming cut 6 bases from V and 2 bases from J; bases unmatched to any gene: 5. The DNA of the CDR3 is TGTGCCAGCAGGACAGGGGTCCCCAACACCGGGGAGCTGTTTTTT. This encodes CASRTGVPNTGELFF.

The chain uses TRBV6-5 and TRBJ2-5; D ambiguous. The CDR3 is 12 amino acids. V lost 6 bases and J 1 base, leaving 6 bases between the germline ends. The germline gives CDR1 MNHEY, CDR2 SVGAGI. CDR3: CASSRSQETQYF. The CDR3 coding sequence is TGTGCCAGCAGCCGCAGCCAAGAGACCCAGTACTTC.

The chain uses TRBV28 and TRBJ2-5; 10 bases fit TRBD2. CDR3 size: 16 residues. J gave up 5 bases and V 4 bases, and 10 bases lay outside the gene matches. Per germline, CDR1 MDHEN and CDR2 SYDVKM. CDR3 loop: CASSSSGLAISETQYF. CDR3 nucleotides: TGTGCCAGCAGTTCATCGGGACTAGCGATATCGGAGACCCAGTACTTC. Together with reference TRBV28 and TRBJ2-5, the CDR3 gives the full variable domain: DVKVTQSSRYLVKRTGEKVFLECVQDMDHENMFWYRQDPGLGLRLIYFSYDVKMKEKGDIPEGYSVSREKKERFSLILESASTNQTSMYLCASSSSGLAISETQYFGPGTRLLVL.

V gene TRBV18 combines with J gene TRBJ2-5, with D unresolved. Germline V gives CDR1 KGHSH, CDR2 LQKENI. The CDR3 totals 15 residues. V lost 6 bases to trimming and J lost 1 base, with 15 bases between them. Written as DNA, the CDR3 is TGTGCCAGCTCCAGAACGAGACAAAGCCAAGAGACCCAGTACTTC. This encodes CASSRTRQSQETQYF.

The chain couples TRBV27 to TRBJ2-1, with 7 bases lining up with TRBD1. The CDR3 has 14 amino acids. With V trimmed by 1 base and J by 6 bases, 3 bases remained unmatched. Germline V CDR1 and CDR2: MNHEY, SMNVEV (reference sequence). The CDR3 sequence: CASSLWAGGNEQFF. CDR3 DNA sequence: TGTGCCAGCAGTTTATGGGCAGGGGGCAATGAGCAGTTCTTC.